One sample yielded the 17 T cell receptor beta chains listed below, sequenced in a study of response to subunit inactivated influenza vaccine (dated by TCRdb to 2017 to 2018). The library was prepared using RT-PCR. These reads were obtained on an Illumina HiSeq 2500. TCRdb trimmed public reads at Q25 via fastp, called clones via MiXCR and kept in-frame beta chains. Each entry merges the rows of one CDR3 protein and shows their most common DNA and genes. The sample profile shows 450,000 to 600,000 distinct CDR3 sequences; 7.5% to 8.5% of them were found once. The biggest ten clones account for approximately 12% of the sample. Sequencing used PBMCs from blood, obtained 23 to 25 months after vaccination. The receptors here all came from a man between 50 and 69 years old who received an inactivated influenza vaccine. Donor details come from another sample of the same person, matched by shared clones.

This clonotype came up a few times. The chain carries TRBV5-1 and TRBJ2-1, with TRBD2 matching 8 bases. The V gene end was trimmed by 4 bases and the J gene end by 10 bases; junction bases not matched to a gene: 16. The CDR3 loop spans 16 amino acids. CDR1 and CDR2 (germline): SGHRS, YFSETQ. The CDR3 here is CASSAGLAGFLSEQFF. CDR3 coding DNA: TGCGCCAGCAGCGCCGGGCTAGCGGGCTTCCTTAGCGAGCAGTTCTTC.

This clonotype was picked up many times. In nucleotides, the CDR3 is TGTGCCAGCAGCGCCGGACAGGGCCTCTACAATGAGCAGTTCTTC. Encoded protein: CASSAGQGLYNEQFF. The chain uses TRBV5-6 and TRBJ2-1; 8 positions match TRBD1. CDR3 length: 15 residues. The junction had 6 bases not matched to a gene; V was cut back by 4 bases and J by 3 bases. Per the germline V gene, CDR1 is SGHDT and CDR2 is YYEEEE.

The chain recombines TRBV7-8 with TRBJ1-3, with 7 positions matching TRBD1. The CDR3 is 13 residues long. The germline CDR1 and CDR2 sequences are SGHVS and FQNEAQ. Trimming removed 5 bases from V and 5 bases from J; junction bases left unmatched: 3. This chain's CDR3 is CASSPGQRNTIYF. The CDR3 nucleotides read TGTGCCAGCAGCCCGGGACAGAGAAACACCATATATTTT.

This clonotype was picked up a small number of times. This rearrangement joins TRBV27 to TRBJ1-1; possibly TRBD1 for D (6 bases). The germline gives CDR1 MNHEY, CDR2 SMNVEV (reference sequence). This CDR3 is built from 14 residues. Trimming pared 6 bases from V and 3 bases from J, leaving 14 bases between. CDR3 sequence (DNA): TGTGCCAGCAGAGCTAACAGGGCTGACACTGAAGCTTTCTTT. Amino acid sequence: CASRANRADTEAFF.

The DNA of the CDR3 is TGTGCCAGCAGCTCAAGGACTAGCGGGGATAAAGAGACCCAGTACTTC. Protein product: CASSSRTSGDKETQYF. This chain links TRBV5-4 with TRBJ2-5; 12 bases are shared with TRBD2. V trimming: 3 bases; J trimming: 3 bases; junction bases outside the gene matches: 6. Germline lookup yields CDR1 SGHNT and CDR2 YYREEE (reference sequence). This CDR3 spans 16 amino acids. The whole variable domain, remainder taken from reference TRBV5-4 and TRBJ2-5, is ETGVTQSPTHLIKTRGQQVTLRCSSQSGHNTVSWYQQALGQGPQFIFQYYREEENGRGNFPPRFSGLQFPNYSSELNVNALELDDSALYLCASSSRTSGDKETQYFGPGTRLLVL.

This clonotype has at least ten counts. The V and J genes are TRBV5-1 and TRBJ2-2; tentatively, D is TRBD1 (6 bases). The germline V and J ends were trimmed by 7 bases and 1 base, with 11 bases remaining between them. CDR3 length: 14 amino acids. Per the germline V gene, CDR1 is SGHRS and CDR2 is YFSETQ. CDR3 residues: CASGKGGNTGELFF. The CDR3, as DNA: TGCGCCAGCGGAAAAGGGGGGAACACCGGGGAGCTGTTTTTT. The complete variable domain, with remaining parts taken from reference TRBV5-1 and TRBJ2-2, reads KAGVTQTPRYLIKTRGQQVTLSCSPISGHRSVSWYQQTPGQGLQFLFEYFSETQRNKGNFPGRFSGRQFSNSRSEMNVSTLELGDSALYLCASGKGGNTGELFFGEGSRLTVL.

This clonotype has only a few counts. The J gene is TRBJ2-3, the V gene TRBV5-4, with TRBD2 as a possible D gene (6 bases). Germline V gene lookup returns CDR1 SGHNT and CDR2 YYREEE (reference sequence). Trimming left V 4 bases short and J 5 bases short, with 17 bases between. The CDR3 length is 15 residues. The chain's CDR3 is CASSGGTYARDTQYF. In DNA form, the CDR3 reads TGTGCCAGCAGCGGCGGGACTTACGCACGAGATACGCAGTATTTT.

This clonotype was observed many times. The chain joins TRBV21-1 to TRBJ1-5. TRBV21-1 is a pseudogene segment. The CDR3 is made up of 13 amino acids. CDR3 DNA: TGTGCCACAGGGGCCTCGAGCAATCAGCCCCAGCATTTT. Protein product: CATGASSNQPQHF.

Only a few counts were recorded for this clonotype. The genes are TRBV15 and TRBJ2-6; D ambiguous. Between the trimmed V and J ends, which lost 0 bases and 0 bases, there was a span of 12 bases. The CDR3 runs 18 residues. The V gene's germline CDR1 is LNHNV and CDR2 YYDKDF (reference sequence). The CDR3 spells CATSRDPLSLSGANVLTF. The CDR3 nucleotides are TGTGCCACCAGCAGAGACCCCCTCAGCCTCTCTGGGGCCAACGTCCTGACTTTC.

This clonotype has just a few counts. The CDR3 loop is CSARETSGGSKETQYF. The CDR3 DNA follows: TGCAGTGCTAGAGAAACTAGCGGGGGGTCGAAAGAGACCCAGTACTTC. The chain recombines TRBV20-1 with TRBJ2-5, with TRBD2 matching 12 bases. The CDR3 totals 16 residues. Germline CDR1 DFQATT, CDR2 SNEGSKA (reference sequence). J lost 3 bases, V lost 0 bases, and 5 bases had no gene match.

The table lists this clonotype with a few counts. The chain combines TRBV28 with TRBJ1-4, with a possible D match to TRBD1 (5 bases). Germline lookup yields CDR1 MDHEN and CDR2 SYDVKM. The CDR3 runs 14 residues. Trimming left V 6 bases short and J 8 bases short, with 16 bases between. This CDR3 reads CASSNVVRGEKLFF. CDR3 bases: TGTGCCAGCAGCAACGTCGTTAGGGGCGAAAAACTGTTTTTT.

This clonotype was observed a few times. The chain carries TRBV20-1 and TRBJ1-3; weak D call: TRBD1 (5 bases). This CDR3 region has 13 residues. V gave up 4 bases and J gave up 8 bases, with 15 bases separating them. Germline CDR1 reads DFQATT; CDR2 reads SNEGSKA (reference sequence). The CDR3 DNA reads TGCAGTGCTACTAAGGGGCGGGCCCACACCATATATTTT. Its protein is CSATKGRAHTIYF.

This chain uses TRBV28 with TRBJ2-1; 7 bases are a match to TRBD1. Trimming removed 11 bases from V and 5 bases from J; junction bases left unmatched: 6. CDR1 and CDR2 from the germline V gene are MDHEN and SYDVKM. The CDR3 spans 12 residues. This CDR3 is CAEQGVNNEQFF. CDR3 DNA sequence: TGTGCCGAGCAGGGGGTAAACAATGAGCAGTTCTTC.

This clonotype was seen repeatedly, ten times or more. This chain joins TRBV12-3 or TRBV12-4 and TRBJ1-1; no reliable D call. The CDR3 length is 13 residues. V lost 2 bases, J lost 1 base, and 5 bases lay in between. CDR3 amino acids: CASSLHQNTEAFF. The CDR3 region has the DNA TGTGCCAGCAGTTTACACCAGAACACTGAAGCTTTCTTT.

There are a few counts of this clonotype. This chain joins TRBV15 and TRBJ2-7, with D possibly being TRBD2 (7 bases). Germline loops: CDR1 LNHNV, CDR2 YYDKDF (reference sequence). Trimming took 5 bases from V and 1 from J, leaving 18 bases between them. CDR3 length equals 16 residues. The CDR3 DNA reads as TGTGCCACCAGCGGGGGGACGGGGGGCGCATCCTACGAGCAGTACTTC. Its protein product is CATSGGTGGASYEQYF.

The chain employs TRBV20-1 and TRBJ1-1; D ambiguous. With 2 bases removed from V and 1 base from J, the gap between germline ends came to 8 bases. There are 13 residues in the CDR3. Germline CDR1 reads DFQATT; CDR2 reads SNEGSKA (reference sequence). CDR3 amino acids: CSARQMTNTEAFF. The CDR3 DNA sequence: TGCAGTGCTAGACAGATGACGAACACTGAAGCTTTCTTT.

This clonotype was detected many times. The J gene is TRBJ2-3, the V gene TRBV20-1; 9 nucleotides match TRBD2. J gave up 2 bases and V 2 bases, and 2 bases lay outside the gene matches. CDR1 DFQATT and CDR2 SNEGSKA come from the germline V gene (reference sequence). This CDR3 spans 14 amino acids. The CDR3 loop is CSARLAGTTDTQYF. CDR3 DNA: TGCAGTGCTAGACTAGCGGGGACCACAGATACGCAGTATTTT.